This T cell receptor (beta chain) originates from a study of spatial heterogeneity in lung cancer. Study-wide context: The donors, fewer than 90 patients with untreated early-stage non-small cell lung cancer, provided the samples. Study results and limitations: Compared with follow-up, resection was when ubiquitous expanded tumor TCRs appeared in blood more.

A unique molecular identifier was attached to every TCR cDNA molecule. TCRdb used MiXCR to reprocess the 5' RACE reads, holding one entry per CDR3 protein. The table lists roughly 38,000 distinct CDR3 sequences, more than 9% of them singletons. This clonotype was observed at least ten times. What it binds is unknown. The CDR3 has 18 amino acids. Between the trimmed V and J ends, which lost 0 bases and 0 bases, there was a span of 15 bases. Germline V gives CDR1 LGHNA, CDR2 YSLEER. Time point given: blood at routine non-recurrence follow-up after resection. Unsorted samples of tumor, nontumor lung or frozen PBMC had their whole RNA sequenced.

The gene calls are TRBV4-3 and TRBJ2-1, with D possibly being TRBD2 (6 bases). This specimen was PBMCs, taken at follow-up. The source is a female donor with early-stage non-small cell lung cancer. CDR3 nucleotides: TGCGCCAGCAGCCAAGATTCCGGCGGGGCGCTCTCCTACAATGAGCAGTTCTTC. Translated: CASSQDSGGALSYNEQFF.